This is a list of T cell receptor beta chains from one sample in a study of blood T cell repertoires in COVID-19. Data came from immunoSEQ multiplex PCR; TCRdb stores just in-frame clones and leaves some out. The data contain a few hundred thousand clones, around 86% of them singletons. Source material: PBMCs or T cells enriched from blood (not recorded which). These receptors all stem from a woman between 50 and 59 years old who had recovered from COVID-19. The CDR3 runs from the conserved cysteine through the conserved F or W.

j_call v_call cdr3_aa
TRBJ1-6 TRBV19 CASSEGGSNSPLHF
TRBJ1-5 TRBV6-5 CASSYESGQPQHF
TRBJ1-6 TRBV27 CASSLWGGNSPLHF
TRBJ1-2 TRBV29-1 CSVKQGAFGYIF
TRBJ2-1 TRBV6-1 CASSGPSGGSSYNEQFF
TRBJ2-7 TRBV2 CASSINRDRGSYEQYF
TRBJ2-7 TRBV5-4 CASSLAQGGYEQYF
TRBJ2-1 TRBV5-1 CASSLGSSGRILDNEQFF
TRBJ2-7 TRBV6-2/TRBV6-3 CASSDRDYTYEQYF
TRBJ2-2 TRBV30 CAWRPPTLAGAGELFF
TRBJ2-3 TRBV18 CASSPAGDTQYF
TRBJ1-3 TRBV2 CASSEFVASSGNTIYF
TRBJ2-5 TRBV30 CAWSRDRGWGETQYF
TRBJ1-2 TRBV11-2 CASKGGTAGRDTF
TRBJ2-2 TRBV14 CASSQLIVAGELFF
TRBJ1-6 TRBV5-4 CASSPTGISSPLHF
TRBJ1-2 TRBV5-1 CASSEGESDHRLGYTF
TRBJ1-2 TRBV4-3 CASSQAGTAKNYGYTF